This TCR beta chain appears in the sequencing data of a study of T cell repertoires in cytomegalovirus infection. A word on this clonotype: Its antigen is still unknown.

TCRdb used MiXCR to reprocess the reads, holding one entry per CDR3 protein. Here the sample spans about 89,000 distinct CDR3 sequences, 25% to 30% being singletons. Trimming took 5 bases from V and 3 from J; bases not matched to a gene: 6. The CDR3 has 15 residues. The germline V gene has CDR1 SGHVS and CDR2 FQNEAQ. The sequences come from CD8+ T cells from cultured PBMCs, collected from culture after CMV antigen stimulation. This chain joins TRBV7-8 and TRBJ2-3, with 9 bases aligning to TRBD1. This receptor was taken from a human donor in good health (CMV status not recorded). Some clones in this sample may be carry-over from other donors' samples. DNA of the CDR3: TGTGCCAGCAGCCCTTCCGGGACAGGGACAGATACGCAGTATTTT. It is translated as CASSPSGTGTDTQYF. The whole variable domain, remainder taken from reference TRBV7-8 and TRBJ2-3, is GAGVSQSPRYKVAKRGQDVALRCDPISGHVSLFWYQQALGQGPEFLTYFQNEAQLDKSGLPSDRFFAERPEGSVSTLKIQRTQQEDSAVYLCASSPSGTGTDTQYFGPGTRLTVL.